A single sample is the source of the 3 T cell receptor beta chains below, sequenced in a study of cytomegalovirus exposure and HLA in healthy donors. Sequencing used immunoSEQ multiplex PCR; TCRdb keeps in-frame clones, though not all of them. The sample records 110,000 to 150,000 clones, approximately 94% being singletons. The sequencing input was PBMCs. The receptors come from a man aged 18 to 30 in good health and CMV-seropositive.

The V call is TRBV28, the J call TRBJ2-7; 11 bases are a match to TRBD1. Germline V gene data show CDR1 as MDHEN and CDR2 as SYDVKM. The CDR3 loop spans 15 amino acids. V shed 4 bases and J 7 bases; nucleotides not matched to a gene: 9. CDR3: CASSSEGQGAWEQYF. CDR3 sequence (DNA): TGTGCCAGCAGTTCCGAAGGACAGGGGGCGTGGGAGCAGTACTTC.

V is TRBV4-1 and J is TRBJ1-5; tentatively, D is TRBD1 (5 bases). Germline CDR1 and CDR2: MGHRA and YSYEKL. The V and J ends lost 2 bases and 4 bases respectively, with 9 bases between them. This CDR3 region has 14 residues. CDR3 region: CASSQHGGNQPQHF. CDR3 DNA sequence: TGCGCCAGCAGCCAACACGGGGGGAATCAGCCCCAGCATTTT.

The chain recombines TRBV5-1 with TRBJ2-3; no clear D gene. Trimming stripped 7 bases from V and 0 bases from J, with 12 bases between. The germline gives CDR1 SGHRS, CDR2 YFSETQ. This CDR3 comprises 14 residues. The DNA for the CDR3 is TGCGCCAGCCAGACGGCGACTAGCACAGATACGCAGTATTTT. Amino acids: CASQTATSTDTQYF.